A single TCR beta chain is shown here with its context. The antigen it recognizes is unknown. No much larger clone is present one base from it, and per-base qualities are unavailable. The data derive from a study of cytomegalovirus exposure and HLA in healthy donors (dated by TCRdb to 2017 to 2019). About the study as a whole: An earlier analysis of several hundred of the donors reported roughly 270 Gb of sequence data and 100 million to 140 million unique TCR beta sequences from about 179 million T cells. An early release covering about 600 HLA-typed donors comprised around 300 gigabases of sequencing data and roughly 85 million unique TCR sequences. Of the 350 to 450 genotyped donors, around 81% fell in the genetic ancestry cluster associated with self-reported Caucasian donors. The aim of the study was to test whether cataloging public T cell receptors could identify signatures of past pathogen exposure. The T cell repertoires of several hundred subjects were profiled by immunosequencing and related to cytomegalovirus serostatus. In addition to the first cohort of around 670 subjects, a separate validation cohort of about 120 different subjects was used. To predict cytomegalovirus infection status, the study brought together high-throughput TCR immunosequencing, statistical association of individual TCRs with disease status, and machine learning. A later analysis re-examined previously published TCR beta repertoires from just over 650 donors and added high-resolution HLA genotyping to investigate patterns of TCR occurrence. In the later analysis, no new phenotypic data were used to find candidate immune exposures; instead, reliance was placed on TCR beta sequences and their occurrence across donors. To decide whether each TCR beta V gene segment behaved as functional or pseudogenic, an earlier analysis of 587 of the donors relied on high-throughput TCR beta sequencing. Alongside the repertoire data, information on donor age, sex, ethnicity and CMV serostatus was compiled. In a later genetic analysis, genome-wide SNP genotypes for about 60% of the 666 donors were used, and that subset was treated as a discovery cohort. All discovery cohort repertoires had been generated using a single sequencing platform. HLA typing included class I and class II loci at four-digit resolution. Typing coverage varied by locus: roughly 620-640 donors for A, B, C, DRB1 and DQB1; approximately 500 for DQA1; around 570 for DPA1; roughly 450 for DPB1. Because of strong linkage in the cohort, five DR-DQ haplotypes were treated as single units for association and clustering. Across approximately 400 genotyped donors of the cohort, an average of about 240,000 unique TCR beta nucleotide sequences per donor were sequenced, and 15% to 20% of those sequences were non-productive. The research as a whole found: The only immune exposure information available for the cohort was CMV serostatus. The classifier was reported to diagnose cytomegalovirus status with high specificity and sensitivity in both the original cohort and the validation cohort. In a later analysis, several top co-occurrence clusters were reported to appear linked to parvovirus B19, influenza, CMV and Epstein-Barr virus. Because counts were too low, more than 15 rarely observed V segments, including chromosome 9 orphons, were excluded from the earlier analysis of around 640 of the donors. Sequencing depth was assumed to be roughly uniform across donors in the presence/absence analyses, though that assumption may not hold. In vitro tests confirmed that a few of the cytomegalovirus-associated TCR beta chains recognize cytomegalovirus antigens. HLA typing was unavailable for some donors at each locus, so association tests used only the typed subset. A later analysis found that HLA-associated TCR beta chains were more clonally expanded and had lower generation probabilities than equally common non-associated chains. When HLA alleles, especially DR and DQ, strongly co-occurred, TCR associations were difficult to assign to individual alleles. Correlated functional status among segregating V segments might be attributable to linkage disequilibrium, but an unknown experimental factor could not be ruled out. An earlier analysis of roughly 570 of the donors showed that most TCR beta V segments appeared in productive rearrangements either about 87% or about 30% of the time, which broadly matched IMGT annotations. A cluster of highly shared sequence variants was judged likely to be a technical artifact of the sequencing pipeline. A later analysis found that most CMV-associated TCR beta chains appeared HLA-restricted, with HLA associations seemingly driven largely by CMV exposure. In this cohort, only TCR beta chains were sequenced, and detectable features were limited by the absence of alpha or paired-chain data. Specific HLA alleles were associated with over 15,000 TCR beta sequences at a false discovery rate of 0.05 in a later analysis. A later analysis found that TCR association rates varied across HLA loci, with DRB1 alleles showing the most associated TCRs and HLA-C alleles the fewest. Because the 87-base-pair reads could not distinguish some IMGT-functional V segments, including TRBV6-2 and TRBV6-3, those segments were excluded. Across donors, most TCR sequences were observed very rarely, whereas some public TCRs were present in many individuals. A further reported finding was that TCR beta sequences accurately predicted the HLA-A and HLA-B alleles for most subjects in the first cohort. In a later genetic analysis, a missense DCLRE1C variant was associated with V-gene and J-gene trimming of TCR beta chains, and the association was replicated in an independent cohort. Compared with the roughly 600-donor mean, donors in an Asian-associated ancestry cluster had fewer N-insertions in productive TCRs, according to a later genetic analysis. A total of 150 or so TCR beta chains were listed by the study as associated with cytomegalovirus. The authors suggested that the approach could potentially be generalized to other disease states and immunological phenotypes.

V has 1 base trimmed and J has 1 base trimmed; junction bases matching no gene number 2. CDR1 and CDR2 are read off the germline V gene as SGDLS and YYNGEE. The CDR3 measures 15 amino acids from cysteine to phenylalanine. Only the CDR3 region is kept as DNA, spanning 45 bases read in frame from base 1. The cohort comprised under 700 healthy bone marrow donors. Cohort members were all nominally healthy when sampled, although unrecorded immune exposures were likely present. The donor was CMV seropositive and was included in the group of around 300 seropositive cohort members. A peripheral blood sample was collected from each donor, and TCR beta sequencing was performed on peripheral blood mononuclear cells. Genomic DNA was extracted from the blood cell samples with the Qiagen DNeasy Blood Extraction Kit. Libraries were built with the immunoSEQ multiplex PCR assay. The multiplex PCR relied on a mix of 60 forward primers for TCR Vbeta segments and 13 reverse primers for TCR Jbeta segments. The CDR3 region of rearranged TCR beta genes was amplified from genomic DNA with a multiplex PCR assay. On the Illumina HiSeq System, the amplified TCR beta libraries were sequenced as 87-base-pair reads. Per the original workflow: A later analysis tallied some 79 million unique TCR beta chains across the 700 or so repertoires, and about 10 million of those chains were shared by two or more donors. To remove PCR and sequencing errors, raw reads were error-corrected and collapsed into unique sequences using a nearest-neighbor algorithm that merged closely related sequences. CDR3 sequences were aligned to IMGT reference sequences to assign V, D and J gene segments. Each retained sequence needed at least a six-nucleotide match to both a V gene segment and a J gene segment. A rearrangement was called productive if the CDR3 had no stop codons and remained in frame with V and J, and every other rearrangement was called non-productive. Following IMGT convention, CDR3 was defined as the stretch from the second conserved V-encoded cysteine up to the conserved J-encoded phenylalanine. The earlier analysis of some 580 of the donors excluded any sequence lacking an unambiguous match to a single V gene segment. In an earlier analysis of almost 600 of the donors, a V segment was called functional when productive rearrangements were above 56.7%, and segregating when the standard deviation between donors exceeded 5%. A statistical classification framework was built for diagnosing cytomegalovirus status from the catalog of TCR beta chain sequences. V and J gene assignment, in a later analysis, came from comparing TCR nucleotide sequences with IMGT/GENE-DB human TR gene sequences. Using the TCRdist pipeline, a later analysis assigned CDR3 sequences along with most-parsimonious VDJ recombination scenarios. In a later analysis, each TCR beta chain was defined by its CDR3 amino acid sequence together with its V-gene family, and reads lacking a unique V-gene family were excluded. A later analysis removed over 500 highly shared, low-generation-probability nucleotide sequences to deal with suspected cross-contamination and a sequencing artifact. For each public chain, a later analysis derived a clonal expansion index from normalized ranks of inferred template counts within each repertoire. Generation probabilities in a later analysis came from a VDJ recombination model fitted to out-of-frame rearrangements, and those results were checked against IGoR. Hypergeometric tests were used in a later analysis to score TCR-TCR, TCR-HLA and TCR-CMV co-occurrence, with a repertoire-size bias correction applied to the TCR pairs. False discovery rates were estimated in a later analysis by permuting HLA or CMV assignments 20 times. In a later analysis, co-occurring TCRs were grouped with DBSCAN, and TCRdist sequence similarity was added when clustering was performed within HLA-allele-positive subsets. Repertoires with fewer than 30,000 or more than 120,000 public chains, plus five repertoires with anomalous nucleotide sharing, were excluded from co-occurrence clustering. TCRdb re-hosts the immuneACCESS table, in-frame sequences only. Its copies lack some clones; in the studies checked, an unresolved V gene accounts for under half of them, and the cause for the rest is not known. The DNA was the basis for D and trimming; V, J and clone size are from that table. The sample table lists roughly 78,000 clones, 65% to 70% of them with a count of one. The ten largest clones take up roughly 20% of the sample.

The sample taken for sequencing was PBMCs. The receptor chain draws on TRBV9 and TRBJ2-3, with 8 bases matching TRBD1. This receptor was taken from a man between 40 and 49 years old in good health and CMV-seropositive. The CDR3 here reads CASSVSGQGTDTQYF. The sequenced DNA: TGTGCCAGCAGCGTATCGGGACAGGGCACAGATACGCAGTATTTT.